The following is a TCR beta chain sequence with its context. Profiled with immunoSEQ multiplex PCR; TCRdb holds only in-frame clones, not every one. The table has around 180,000 clones, 70% to 90% seen once. The data derive from a study of blood T cell repertoires in COVID-19. As for the study in general: Italy, Spain and the United States were the sources of the convalescent and acute COVID-19 samples.

Germline assignment: CDR1 SEHNR and CDR2 FQNEAQ (reference sequence). V lost 7 bases and J lost 3; bases outside the gene matches: 14. The CDR3 has 16 amino acids. J is TRBJ2-5 and V is TRBV7-9; 7 nucleotides agree with TRBD2. The origin of this receptor is a human donor with active or convalescent COVID-19. The donor label of this sample is uncertain. The material sequenced was peripheral blood. CDR3 loop: CASNHHLGGGEETQYF. The CDR3 bases are TGTGCCAGCAACCATCATCTGGGCGGGGGAGAAGAGACCCAGTACTTC.